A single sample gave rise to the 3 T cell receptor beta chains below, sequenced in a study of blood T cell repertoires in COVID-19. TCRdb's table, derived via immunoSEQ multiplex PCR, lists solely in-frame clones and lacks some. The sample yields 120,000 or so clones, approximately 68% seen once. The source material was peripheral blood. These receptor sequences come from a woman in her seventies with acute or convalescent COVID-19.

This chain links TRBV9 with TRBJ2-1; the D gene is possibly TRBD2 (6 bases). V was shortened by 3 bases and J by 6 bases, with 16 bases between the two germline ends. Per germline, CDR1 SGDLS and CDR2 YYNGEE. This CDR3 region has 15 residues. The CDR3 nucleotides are TGTGCCAGCAGCGCTGGATTTGGGACTGGCAATGAGCAGTTCTTC. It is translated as CASSAGFGTGNEQFF.

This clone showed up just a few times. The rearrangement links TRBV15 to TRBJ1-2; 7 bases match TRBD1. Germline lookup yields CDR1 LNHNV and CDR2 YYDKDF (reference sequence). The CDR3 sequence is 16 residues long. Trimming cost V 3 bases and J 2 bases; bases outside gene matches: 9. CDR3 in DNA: TGTGCCACCAGCAGGATGCAGGGGGTTGCGAACTATGGCTACACCTTC. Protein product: CATSRMQGVANYGYTF.

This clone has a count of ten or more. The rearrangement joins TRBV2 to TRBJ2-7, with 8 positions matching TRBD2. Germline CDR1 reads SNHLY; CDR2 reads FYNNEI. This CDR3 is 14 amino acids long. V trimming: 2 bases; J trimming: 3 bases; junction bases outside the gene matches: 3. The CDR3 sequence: CASSEPRGVYEQYF. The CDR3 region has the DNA TGTGCCAGCAGTGAACCGCGGGGGGTCTACGAGCAGTACTTC.